This T cell receptor beta chain comes out of a study of T cells in Graves' hyperthyroidism and ophthalmopathy. The source material, RNA transcripts, was used to amplify TCR beta CDR3 regions. A first-round RT-PCR of the TCR CDR3 used the HTBI primer set. TCRdb reanalysed the multiplex PCR reads using MiXCR and keeps one entry per CDR3 protein. The table records about 290,000 distinct CDR3 sequences, around 17% of them present only once. V shed 4 bases and J 3 bases; nucleotides not matched to a gene: 8. The CDR3 is made up of 15 amino acids. Germline CDR1 SGHTA, CDR2 FQGNSA. This TCR derives from a man in his thirties or forties with Graves' hyperthyroidism. Sample: blood. V is TRBV7-2 and J is TRBJ2-7; 8 bases map to TRBD1. The chain's CDR3 is CASSYRDRPFYEQYF. In nucleotides, the CDR3 is TGTGCCAGCAGCTACCGGGACAGGCCCTTCTACGAGCAGTACTTC.